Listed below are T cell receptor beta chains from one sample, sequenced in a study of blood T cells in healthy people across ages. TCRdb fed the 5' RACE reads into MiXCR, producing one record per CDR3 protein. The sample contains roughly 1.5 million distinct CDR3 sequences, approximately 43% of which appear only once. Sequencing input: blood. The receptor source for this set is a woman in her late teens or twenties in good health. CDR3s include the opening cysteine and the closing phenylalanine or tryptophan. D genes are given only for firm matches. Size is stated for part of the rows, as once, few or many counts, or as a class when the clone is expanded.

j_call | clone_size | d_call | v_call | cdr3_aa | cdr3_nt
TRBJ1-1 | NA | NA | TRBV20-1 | CSARDLGHTEAFF | TGCAGTGCTAGAGATTTGGGACACACTGAAGCTTTCTTT
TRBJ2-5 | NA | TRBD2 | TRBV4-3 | CASRPEGLAGGDNEQYF | TGCGCCAGCAGACCAGAGGGGCTAGCGGGAGGAGACAATGAGCAGTACTTC
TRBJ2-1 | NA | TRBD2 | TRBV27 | CASSLSRLAGNEQFF | TGTGCCAGCAGTTTATCGAGGCTAGCGGGAAATGAGCAGTTCTTC
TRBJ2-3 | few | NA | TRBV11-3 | CASSRLRDHTQYF | TGTGCCAGCAGCCGCTTGCGGGATCATACGCAGTATTTT
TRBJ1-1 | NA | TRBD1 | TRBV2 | CASSAQGERQAFF | TGTGCCAGCAGTGCCCAGGGGGAGAGGCAAGCTTTCTTT
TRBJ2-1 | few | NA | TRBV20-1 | CSASIDEQFF | TGCAGTGCTAGTATCGATGAGCAGTTCTTC
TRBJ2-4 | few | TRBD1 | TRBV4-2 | CASRGLEDIQYF | TGTGCCAGTAGGGGGCTAGAAGACATTCAGTACTTC
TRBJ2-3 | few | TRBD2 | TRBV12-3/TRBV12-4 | CASSRSGGHAAQYF | TGTGCCAGCAGTCGTAGCGGGGGGCACGCGGCGCAGTATTTT
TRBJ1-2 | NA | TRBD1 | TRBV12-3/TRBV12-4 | CASNPGQGTGGYTF | TGTGCCAGCAACCCGGGACAGGGAACTGGAGGCTACACCTTC
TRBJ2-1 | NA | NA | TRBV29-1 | CSVLLGDEQFF | TGCAGCGTTCTTCTGGGGGATGAGCAGTTCTTC
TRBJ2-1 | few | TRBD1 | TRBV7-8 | CASSSKSVRTGLNNEQFF | TGTGCCAGCAGCAGCAAATCCGTTAGGACAGGCTTAAACAATGAGCAGTTCTTC
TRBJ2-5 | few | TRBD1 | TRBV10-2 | CASWQGALYTQETQYF | TGCGCCAGCTGGCAGGGGGCCTTATATACACAAGAGACCCAGTACTTC
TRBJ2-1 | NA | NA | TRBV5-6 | CASSFLIARHRQFF | TGTGCCAGCAGCTTTTTGATAGCCCGGCATCGGCAGTTCTTC
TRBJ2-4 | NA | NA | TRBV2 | CASSRTGLQYF | TGTGCCAGCAGTCGGACGGGACTTCAGTACTTC
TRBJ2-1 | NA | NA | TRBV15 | CATSRVGYNEQFF | TGTGCCACCAGCAGAGTGGGTTACAATGAGCAGTTCTTC
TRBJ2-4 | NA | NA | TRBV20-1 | CSALSGSGAKNIQYF | TGCAGTGCGCTGTCGGGATCAGGGGCCAAAAACATTCAGTACTTC
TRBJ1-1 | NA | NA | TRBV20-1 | CSAFTRNTEAFF | TGCAGTGCTTTCACCAGGAACACTGAAGCTTTCTTT